This passage covers 9 T cell receptor beta chains from one sample sequenced in a study of T cells after somatic rescue of genetic block. The data were produced by immunoSEQ multiplex PCR, yet TCRdb's version contains in-frame clones alone and is incomplete. The sample consists of roughly 51,000 clones, around 96% of them appearing once. The sequenced sample consisted of peripheral blood mononuclear cells (PBMCs). These receptor sequences come from a child younger than two.

Only one count was recorded for this clone. This rearrangement joins TRBV6-5 to TRBJ2-7; the match to TRBD1 covers 9 bases. CDR1 is MNHEY and CDR2 is SVGAGI in the germline V gene. Germline trimming cut 8 bases from V and 0 bases from J; bases unmatched to any gene: 5. This CDR3 is built from 14 residues. CDR3: CASHTGGPSYEQYF. CDR3 nucleotides: TGTGCCAGCCACACAGGGGGCCCCTCCTACGAGCAGTACTTC.

The chain recombines TRBV18 with TRBJ2-7; 12 bases align to TRBD2. With V trimmed by 3 bases and J by 5 bases, 2 bases remained unmatched. The CDR3 loop spans 14 amino acids. CDR1 is KGHSH, CDR2 LQKENI, per germline. This CDR3 reads CASSPLAGGDEQYF. CDR3 bases: TGTGCCAGCTCACCGCTAGCGGGAGGGGACGAGCAGTACTTC.

This clone was counted a single time. The chain is built from TRBV15 and TRBJ2-1; TRBD1 matches 11 bases. After removal of 1 base from V and 4 bases from J, the junction contained 3 bases not matched to a gene. The germline gives CDR1 LNHNV, CDR2 YYDKDF (reference sequence). This CDR3 contains 16 residues. CDR3 in DNA: TGTGCCACCAGCAGAGCCGGGACAGGGGGTTACAATGAGCAGTTCTTC. Translated, it gives CATSRAGTGGYNEQFF.

This chain uses TRBV6-5 with TRBJ2-3; D unresolved. The germline V and J ends were trimmed by 7 bases and 2 bases, with 16 bases remaining between them. The germline V gene encodes CDR1 MNHEY and CDR2 SVGAGI. This CDR3 region has 15 residues. The CDR3 is CASMADPSSTDTQYF. For the CDR3, the DNA is TGTGCCAGCATGGCAGACCCCTCTTCCACAGATACGCAGTATTTT.

The chain employs TRBV11-2 and TRBJ2-1; 9 nucleotides align to TRBD2. The CDR3 extends over 17 amino acids. The ends lost 1 base at V and 6 bases at J; junction bases unmatched: 10. The germline V gene has CDR1 SGHAT and CDR2 FQNNGV. CDR3 region: CASSLAGAAGGFNEQFF. CDR3 DNA: TGTGCCAGCAGCTTAGCAGGGGCGGCGGGAGGGTTCAATGAGCAGTTCTTC.

The chain carries TRBV27 and TRBJ2-7; maybe TRBD2 (5 bases). V lost 4 bases and J lost 4, with 5 bases in between. The CDR3 consists of 11 residues. The V gene's germline CDR1 is MNHEY and CDR2 SMNVEV (reference sequence). CDR3 sequence reads: CASSSGYEQYF. In DNA form, the CDR3 reads TGTGCCAGCAGTTCGGGATACGAGCAGTACTTC.

The chain carries TRBV23-1 and TRBJ2-1, with TRBD1 matching over 7 bases. TRBV23-1 qualifies as an ORF whose function is uncertain. This CDR3 region has 15 residues. V was pared by 4 bases and J by 0 bases, with 3 bases of the junction left unmatched. The DNA for the CDR3 is TGCGCCAGCAGTCTCCGGGACAGCTCCTACAATGAGCAGTTCTTC. Encoded protein: CASSLRDSSYNEQFF.

The CDR3 here is CASSVGLQTYGYTF. The CDR3 DNA reads TGTGCCAGCAGCGTAGGGTTACAGACGTATGGCTACACCTTC. This chain uses TRBV9 with TRBJ1-2; D is uncertain. This CDR3 has 14 residues. The germline gives CDR1 SGDLS, CDR2 YYNGEE. Trimming removed 0 bases from V and 5 bases from J, with 11 bases in between.

The chain employs TRBV13 and TRBJ2-3; no firm D call. The V end lost 5 bases, the J end lost 5 bases, and 8 bases lay between the germline ends. Germline V gives CDR1 PRHDT, CDR2 FYEKMQ (reference sequence). The CDR3 covers 12 residues. The CDR3 nucleotides read TGTGCCAGCAGCAAGTCAGGAGATACGCAGTATTTT. It is translated as CASSKSGDTQYF.